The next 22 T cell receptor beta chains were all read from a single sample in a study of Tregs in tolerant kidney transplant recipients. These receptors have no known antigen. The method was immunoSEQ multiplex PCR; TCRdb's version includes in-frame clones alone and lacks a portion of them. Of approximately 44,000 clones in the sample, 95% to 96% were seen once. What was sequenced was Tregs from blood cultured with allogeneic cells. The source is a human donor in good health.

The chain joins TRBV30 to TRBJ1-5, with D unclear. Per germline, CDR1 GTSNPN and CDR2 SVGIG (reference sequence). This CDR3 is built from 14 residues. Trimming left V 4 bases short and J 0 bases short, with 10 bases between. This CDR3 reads CAWKGSYSNQPQHF. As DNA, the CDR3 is TGTGCCTGGAAAGGGAGTTATAGCAATCAGCCCCAGCATTTT.

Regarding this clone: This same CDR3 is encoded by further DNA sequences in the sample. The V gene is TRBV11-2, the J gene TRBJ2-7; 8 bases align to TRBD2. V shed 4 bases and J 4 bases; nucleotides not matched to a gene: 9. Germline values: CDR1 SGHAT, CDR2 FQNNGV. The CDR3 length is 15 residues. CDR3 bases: TGTGCCAGCAGCTCCGACCCGGGGGGGGCTTACGAGCAGTACTTC. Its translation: CASSSDPGGAYEQYF.

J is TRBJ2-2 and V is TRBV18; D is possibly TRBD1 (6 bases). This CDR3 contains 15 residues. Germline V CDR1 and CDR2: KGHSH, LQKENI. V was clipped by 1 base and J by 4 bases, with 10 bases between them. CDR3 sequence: CASSPRGPFTGELFF. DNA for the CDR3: TGTGCCAGCTCACCACGGGGGCCTTTCACCGGGGAGCTGTTTTTT.

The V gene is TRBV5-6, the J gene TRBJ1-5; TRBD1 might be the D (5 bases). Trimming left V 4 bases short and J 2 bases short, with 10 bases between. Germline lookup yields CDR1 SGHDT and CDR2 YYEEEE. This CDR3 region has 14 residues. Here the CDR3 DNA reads TGTGCCAGCAGCCCATGGGGCGGCAATCAGCCCCAGCATTTT. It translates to CASSPWGGNQPQHF.

Here the CDR3 DNA reads TGTGCCAGCAGTGCGGCGCCCCTCGGGACCCAGTACTTC. This sequence encodes CASSAAPLGTQYF. V gene TRBV2 combines with J gene TRBJ2-5, with D uncertain. Germline CDR1 and CDR2: SNHLY and FYNNEI. The CDR3 covers 13 residues. V was pared by 4 bases and J by 7 bases, with 13 bases between.

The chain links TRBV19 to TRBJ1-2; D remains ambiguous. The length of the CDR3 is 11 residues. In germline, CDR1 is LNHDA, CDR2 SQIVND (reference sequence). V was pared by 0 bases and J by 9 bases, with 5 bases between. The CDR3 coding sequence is TGTGCCAGTAGTATAGATGATCGCTACACCTTC. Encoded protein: CASSIDDRYTF.

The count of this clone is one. DNA of the CDR3: TGTGCCAGTTGGGGGGACAGCCAGAACTATGGCTACACCTTC. Its translation: CASWGDSQNYGYTF. The genes are TRBV11-3 and TRBJ1-2; 7 bases agree with TRBD1. Per the germline V gene, CDR1 is SGHNT and CDR2 is YENEEA. CDR3 length equals 14 residues. The ends lost 9 bases at V and 2 bases at J; junction bases unmatched: 9.

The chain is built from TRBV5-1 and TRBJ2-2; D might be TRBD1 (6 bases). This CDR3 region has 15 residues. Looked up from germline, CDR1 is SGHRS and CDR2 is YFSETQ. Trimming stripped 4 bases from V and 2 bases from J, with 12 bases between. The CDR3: CASSTDSYNTGELFF. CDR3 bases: TGCGCCAGCAGCACGGACAGCTATAACACCGGGGAGCTGTTTTTT.

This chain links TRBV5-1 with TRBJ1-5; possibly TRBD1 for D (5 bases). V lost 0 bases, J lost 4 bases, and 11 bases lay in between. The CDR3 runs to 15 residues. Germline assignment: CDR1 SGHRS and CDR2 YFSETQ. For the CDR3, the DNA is TGCGCCAGCAGCTTGGGATCTGGGGGGAATCAGCCCCAGCATTTT. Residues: CASSLGSGGNQPQHF. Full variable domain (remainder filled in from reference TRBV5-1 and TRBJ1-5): KAGVTQTPRYLIKTRGQQVTLSCSPISGHRSVSWYQQTPGQGLQFLFEYFSETQRNKGNFPGRFSGRQFSNSRSEMNVSTLELGDSALYLCASSLGSGGNQPQHFGDGTRLSIL.

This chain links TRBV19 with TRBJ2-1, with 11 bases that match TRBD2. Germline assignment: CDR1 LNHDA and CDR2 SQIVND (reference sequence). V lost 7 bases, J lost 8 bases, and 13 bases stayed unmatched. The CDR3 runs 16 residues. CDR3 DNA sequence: TGTGCCAGTACCTACGAATCTAGCGGGAGGCTAGATGAGCAGTTCTTC. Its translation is CASTYESSGRLDEQFF.

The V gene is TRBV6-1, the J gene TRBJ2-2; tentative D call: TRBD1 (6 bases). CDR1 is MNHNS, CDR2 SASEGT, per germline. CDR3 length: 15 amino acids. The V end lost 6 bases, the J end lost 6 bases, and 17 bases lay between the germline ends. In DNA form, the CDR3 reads TGTGCCAGCAGCCGGAACAGGGTTCTGTCCGGGGAGCTGTTTTTT. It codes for CASSRNRVLSGELFF.

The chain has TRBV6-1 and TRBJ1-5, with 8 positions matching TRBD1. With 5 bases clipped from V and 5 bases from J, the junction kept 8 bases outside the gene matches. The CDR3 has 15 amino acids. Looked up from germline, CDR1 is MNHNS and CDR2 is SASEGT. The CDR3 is CASSTGQGRDQPQHF. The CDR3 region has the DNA TGTGCCAGCAGTACTGGACAGGGTAGGGATCAGCCCCAGCATTTT.

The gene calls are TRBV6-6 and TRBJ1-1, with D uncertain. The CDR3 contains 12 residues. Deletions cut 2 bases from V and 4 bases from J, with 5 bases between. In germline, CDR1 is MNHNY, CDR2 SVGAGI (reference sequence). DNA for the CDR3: TGTGCCAGCAGTTACGAGGTCACTGAAGCTTTCTTT. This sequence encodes CASSYEVTEAFF.

In DNA form, the CDR3 reads TGCGCCAGCAGTGGTGGTGCATCGCGAAAGACCTATGGCTACACCTTC. It codes for CASSGGASRKTYGYTF. This chain joins TRBV10-1 and TRBJ1-2, with D unresolved. V was cut by 4 bases and J by 4 bases, with 19 bases left in between. The CDR3 totals 16 residues. Germline V lookup: CDR1 WNHNN, CDR2 SYGVQD (reference sequence).

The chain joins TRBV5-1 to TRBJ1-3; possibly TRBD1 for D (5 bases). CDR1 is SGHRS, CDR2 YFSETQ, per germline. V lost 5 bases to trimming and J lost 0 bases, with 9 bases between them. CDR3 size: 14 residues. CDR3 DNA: TGCGCCAGCAGGGGAGGGGTCTCTGGAAACACCATATATTTT. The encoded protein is CASRGGVSGNTIYF.

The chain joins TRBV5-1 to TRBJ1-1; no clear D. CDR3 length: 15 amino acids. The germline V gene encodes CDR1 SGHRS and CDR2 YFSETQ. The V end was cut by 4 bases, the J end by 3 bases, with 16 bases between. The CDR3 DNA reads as TGCGCCAGCAGCCAGCGTGTTAGTGGGGACACTGAAGCTTTCTTT. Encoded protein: CASSQRVSGDTEAFF.

CDR3 DNA: TGTGCCAGCATCCCTGGACCGGGACAGCGAAATGAAAAACTGTTTTTT. Translating it yields CASIPGPGQRNEKLFF. The chain uses TRBV2 and TRBJ1-4; 7 bases match TRBD1. The CDR3 has 16 residues. The V gene's germline CDR1 is SNHLY and CDR2 FYNNEI. The V segment lost 7 bases and the J segment 5 bases; nucleotides outside the gene matches: 13. Based on the CDR3 plus reference TRBV2 and TRBJ1-4, the full variable domain is EPEVTQTPSHQVTQMGQEVILRCVPISNHLYFYWYRQILGQKVEFLVSFYNNEISEKSEIFDDQFSVERPDGSNFTLKIRSTKLEDSAMYFCASIPGPGQRNEKLFFGSGTQLSVL.

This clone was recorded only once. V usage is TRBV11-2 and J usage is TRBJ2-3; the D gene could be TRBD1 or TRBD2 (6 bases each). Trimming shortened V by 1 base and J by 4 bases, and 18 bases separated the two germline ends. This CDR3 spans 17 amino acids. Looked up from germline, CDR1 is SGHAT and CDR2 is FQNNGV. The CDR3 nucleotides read TGTGCCAGCAGCTTAGCGGTCGGGGGCTCCGACCCAGATACGCAGTATTTT. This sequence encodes CASSLAVGGSDPDTQYF.

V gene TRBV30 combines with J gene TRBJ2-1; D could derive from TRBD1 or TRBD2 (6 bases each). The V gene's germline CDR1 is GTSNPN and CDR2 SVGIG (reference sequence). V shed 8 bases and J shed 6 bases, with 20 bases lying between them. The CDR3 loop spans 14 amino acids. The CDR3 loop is CALARGVVVNEQFF. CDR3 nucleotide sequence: TGTGCCCTAGCGAGGGGGGTTGTGGTCAATGAGCAGTTCTTC.

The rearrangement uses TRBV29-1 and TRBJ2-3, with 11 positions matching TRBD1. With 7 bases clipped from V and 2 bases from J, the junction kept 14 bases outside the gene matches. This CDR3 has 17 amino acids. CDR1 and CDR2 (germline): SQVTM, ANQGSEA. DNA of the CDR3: TGCAGCGCCTCCCGGAGAAGGGACAGGGGGAACACAGATACGCAGTATTTT. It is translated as CSASRRRDRGNTDTQYF.

This chain's CDR3 is CASSFQGRGLGTGELFF. DNA for the CDR3: TGTGCCAGCAGTTTCCAGGGGAGGGGGCTTGGCACCGGGGAGCTGTTTTTT. The chain employs TRBV27 and TRBJ2-2; D assignment may be TRBD1 or TRBD2 (7 bases each). The CDR3 has 17 amino acids. V was trimmed by 3 bases and J by 4 bases, leaving 18 bases between them. The germline gives CDR1 MNHEY, CDR2 SMNVEV (reference sequence).

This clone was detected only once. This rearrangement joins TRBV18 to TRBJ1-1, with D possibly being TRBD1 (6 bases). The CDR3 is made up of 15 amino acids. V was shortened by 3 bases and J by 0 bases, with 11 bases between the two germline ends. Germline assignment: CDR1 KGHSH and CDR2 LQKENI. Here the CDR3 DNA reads TGTGCCAGCTCACCCAGGGGCAACCTGAACACTGAAGCTTTCTTT. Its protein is CASSPRGNLNTEAFF. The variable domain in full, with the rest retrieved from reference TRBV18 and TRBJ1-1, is NAGVMQNPRHLVRRRGQEARLRCSPMKGHSHVYWYRQLPEEGLKFMVYLQKENIIDESGMPKERFSAEFPKEGPSILRIQQVVRGDSAAYFCASSPRGNLNTEAFFGQGTRLTVV.